A selection of T cell receptor beta chains follows, all from one sample in a study of PD-L1 blockade in urothelial cancer. Libraries were prepared by immunoSEQ multiplex PCR; TCRdb keeps only in-frame clonotypes and omits some of them. The repertoire includes 45,000 to 55,000 clones, around 85% of them detected once, and less than 2% sits in the top ten. Sequencing used PBMCs, obtained around atezolizumab (anti-PD-L1) treatment. The receptors were sampled from a man over 45 with urothelial cancer. The CDR3 runs from the conserved cysteine through the conserved F or W. The D gene is left open where the match is weak. A row's size may be missing; if present it is once, few, many or a size class.

D: TRBD1
V: TRBV6-6
size: NA
J: TRBJ2-7
DNA: TGTGCCAGCAGTTACCCTCGACAGGGCCTCTCCTACGAGCAGTACTTC
CDR3: CASSYPRQGLSYEQYF

D: TRBD1
V: TRBV14
size: NA
J: TRBJ2-1
DNA: TGTGCCAGCAGCTACCGGGACAGTGTTTACAATGAGCAGTTCTTC
CDR3: CASSYRDSVYNEQFF

D: NA
V: TRBV5-5
size: once
J: TRBJ2-7
DNA: TGTGCCAGCAGCTTGGATGGGGAGAATCCGAAACCCTACGAGCAGTACTTC
CDR3: CASSLDGENPKPYEQYF

D: TRBD1
V: TRBV27
size: few
J: TRBJ2-1
DNA: TGTGCCAGCAGGACAGGGGAAAATGAGCAGTTCTTC
CDR3: CASRTGENEQFF

D: NA
V: TRBV9
size: NA
J: TRBJ2-3
DNA: TGTGCCAGCAGCACCGCAGGGACAGATACGCAGTATTTT
CDR3: CASSTAGTDTQYF

D: NA
V: TRBV2
size: few
J: TRBJ1-6
DNA: TGTGCCAGCAGTGATCCCTTCGAGAAATCTCCACCCCTCCACTTT
CDR3: CASSDPFEKSPPLHF

D: TRBD1
V: TRBV4-1
size: NA
J: TRBJ1-1
DNA: TGCGCCAGCAGCCATCAACAGGGGTACGACACTGAAGCTTTCTTT
CDR3: CASSHQQGYDTEAFF

D: NA
V: TRBV11-2
size: NA
J: TRBJ2-1
DNA: TGTGCCAGCAGCTTAGAGGGGCTGGTTGAGCAGTTCTTC
CDR3: CASSLEGLVEQFF

D: TRBD1
V: TRBV12-5
size: NA
J: TRBJ1-5
DNA: TGTGCTAGTGGTTTGACAGGGGGCAATCAGCCCCAGCATTTT
CDR3: CASGLTGGNQPQHF

D: TRBD2
V: TRBV11-2
size: NA
J: TRBJ2-5
DNA: TGTGCCAGCAGCTTAGCGGGGGGGGGAGAGACCCAGTACTTC
CDR3: CASSLAGGGETQYF

D: NA
V: TRBV14
size: NA
J: TRBJ1-1
DNA: TGTGCCAGCAGCCCCATTGTGACAGAACAAGCTTTCTTT
CDR3: CASSPIVTEQAFF

D: NA
V: TRBV5-1
size: NA
J: TRBJ2-1
DNA: TGCGCCAGCAGCTTGTCACAGGACCCCTACAATGAGCAGTTCTTC
CDR3: CASSLSQDPYNEQFF

D: NA
V: TRBV4-1
size: few
J: TRBJ1-4
DNA: TGCGCCAGCAGCCAAGAGCGTGGGGCTTTTAATGAAAAACTGTTTTTT
CDR3: CASSQERGAFNEKLFF

D: TRBD2
V: TRBV11-2
size: NA
J: TRBJ2-2
DNA: TGTGCCAGCAGCTTAGTTGTCCCTAGCGGGGTGAACACCGGGGAGCTGTTTTTT
CDR3: CASSLVVPSGVNTGELFF

D: NA
V: TRBV5-1
size: many
J: TRBJ1-1
DNA: TGCGCCAGCAGCAAAGCAGGGGTAACTGAAGCTTTCTTT
CDR3: CASSKAGVTEAFF

D: TRBD1
V: TRBV6-6
size: few
J: TRBJ2-7
DNA: TGTGCCAGCACCAACAGGGGTAGCGAGCAGTACTTC
CDR3: CASTNRGSEQYF

D: NA
V: TRBV10-3
size: NA
J: TRBJ2-1
DNA: TGTGCCATCAGTGAGTCACCCTGGACACTTTACAATGAGCAGTTCTTC
CDR3: CAISESPWTLYNEQFF

D: NA
V: TRBV13
size: NA
J: TRBJ1-2
DNA: TGTGCCAGCAGCTACGGAGGGGTCGTAGTCTATGGCTACACCTTC
CDR3: CASSYGGVVVYGYTF

D: TRBD2
V: TRBV28
size: NA
J: TRBJ2-4
DNA: TGTGCCAGCAGTTCTGTAGCGGGAGGGCCTGGGATTCAGTACTTC
CDR3: CASSSVAGGPGIQYF

D: TRBD1
V: TRBV25-1
size: NA
J: TRBJ2-7
DNA: TGTGCCAGCAGTAATACAGGGGCAGGCTACGAGCAGTACTTC
CDR3: CASSNTGAGYEQYF

D: TRBD2
V: TRBV15
size: NA
J: TRBJ2-7
DNA: TGTGCCACCAGCAGAGATCTAACTAGCGGGACCTACGAGCAGTACTTC
CDR3: CATSRDLTSGTYEQYF

D: NA
V: TRBV5-4
size: NA
J: TRBJ2-5
DNA: TGTGCCAGCAGCGTATCCAGGGGATCAGAGACCCAGTACTTC
CDR3: CASSVSRGSETQYF

D: TRBD1
V: TRBV6-1
size: NA
J: TRBJ2-5
DNA: TGTGCCAGCACTATTGCGACAGGGGGCAGGGAGACCCAGTACTTC
CDR3: CASTIATGGRETQYF

D: NA
V: TRBV5-6
size: once
J: TRBJ1-1
DNA: TGTGCCAGCTCGTCCGAGGTTGTGAACACTGAAGCTTTCTTT
CDR3: CASSSEVVNTEAFF

D: NA
V: TRBV11-3
size: NA
J: TRBJ1-1
DNA: TGTGCCAGCAGAGGGGAATCCACTGAAGCTTTCTTT
CDR3: CASRGESTEAFF

D: TRBD1
V: TRBV6-5
size: NA
J: TRBJ1-5
DNA: TGTGCCAGCAGTCCACAGGGGGGCAATCAGCCCCAGCATTTT
CDR3: CASSPQGGNQPQHF

D: TRBD1
V: TRBV7-9
size: NA
J: TRBJ2-7
DNA: TGTGCCAGCGGCCTGGGACAGGGCTACGAGCAGTACTTC
CDR3: CASGLGQGYEQYF

D: NA
V: TRBV25-1
size: NA
J: TRBJ2-7
DNA: TGTGCCAGCAGTGATATGGGTGGACAGTGGGGCTACGAGCAGTACTTC
CDR3: CASSDMGGQWGYEQYF